The source of this T cell receptor (beta chain) is a study of OX40 agonist ivuxolimab in advanced cancers. As regards this clone: The same CDR3 arises from other DNA sequences in this sample as well.

Looked up from germline, CDR1 is SGDLS and CDR2 is YYNGEE. The CDR3 loop spans 16 amino acids. The germline V and J ends were trimmed by 5 bases and 5 bases, with 19 bases remaining between them. Sequencing used immunoSEQ multiplex PCR; TCRdb keeps in-frame clones, though not all of them. The sample contains 40,000 to 60,000 clones, about 80% of which appear only once. V gene TRBV9 combines with J gene TRBJ2-2; TRBD2 might be the D (6 bases). Here the sequenced sample was CD4+ or CD8+ T cells sorted from blood, taken in a trial of the OX40 agonist ivuxolimab. This TCR was recovered from an adult with an advanced solid tumor such as melanoma, head and neck, liver or kidney cancer. CDR3 DNA: TGTGCCAGCAGAGCGACCGGAGGGGCTTATACCGGGGAGCTGTTTTTT. It encodes CASRATGGAYTGELFF. The full variable domain, in which reference TRBV9 and TRBJ2-2 provide the parts outside the CDR3, is DSGVTQTPKHLITATGQRVTLRCSPRSGDLSVYWYQQSLDQGLQFLIQYYNGEERAKGNILERFSAQQFPDLHSELNLSSLELGDSALYFCASRATGGAYTGELFFGEGSRLTVL.